The sequence of this T cell receptor beta chain was determined in a study of metastatic and nonmetastatic thyroid tumors. Study-wide context: For malignant and benign thyroid patients, tumor or nodule tissue and blood were the sources whose repertoires were compared.

This CDR3 has 16 residues. CDR1 and CDR2 (germline): SGHRS, YFSETQ. Trimming took off 4 bases at V and 1 base at J, with 14 bases between the two ends. Whole-study results and caveats: The study reportedly found significantly higher TCR beta diversity in malignant thyroid tumors than benign nodules, in blood and tumor.

This clone was recorded at least ten times. Antigen unknown. Authors' analysis steps: Between-group CDR3 differences, defined by clinicopathological status, yielded a distant-metastasis classifier for papillary thyroid cancer. Using MiXCR, TCRdb re-called clones from the PCR reads. These V and J calls are TCRdb output, not the study's own analysis. Of about 85,000 clones detected, approximately 9% appear once; the ten largest clones hold 8% to 10%. Until they underwent thyroid surgery, no patient had received any treatment. This rearrangement joins TRBV5-1 to TRBJ1-4; a possible D gene is TRBD1 (5 bases). This clonotype was obtained from a female donor with papillary thyroid cancer or a benign thyroid nodule (not recorded which). Some clones in this sample may be carry-over from other donors' samples. The specimen sequenced was blood. CDR3 protein: CASSLRQSLTNEKLFF. CDR3 DNA sequence: TGCGCCAGCAGCCTACGACAGTCCTTAACTAATGAAAAACTGTTTTTT.